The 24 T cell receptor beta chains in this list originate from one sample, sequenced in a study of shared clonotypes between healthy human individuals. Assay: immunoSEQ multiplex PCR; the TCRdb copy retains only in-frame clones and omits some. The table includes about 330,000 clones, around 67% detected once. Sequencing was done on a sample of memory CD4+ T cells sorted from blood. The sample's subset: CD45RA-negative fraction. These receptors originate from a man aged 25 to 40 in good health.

CDR3 region: CACHDRDGANTEAFF. CDR3 nucleotide sequence: TGTGCCTGCCACGACAGGGACGGGGCTAACACTGAAGCTTTCTTT. The J gene is TRBJ1-1, the V gene TRBV30, with 7 nucleotides matching TRBD1. The CDR3 runs 15 residues. Germline values: CDR1 GTSNPN, CDR2 SVGIG (reference sequence). The junction had 12 bases not matched to a gene; V was cut back by 6 bases and J by 2 bases.

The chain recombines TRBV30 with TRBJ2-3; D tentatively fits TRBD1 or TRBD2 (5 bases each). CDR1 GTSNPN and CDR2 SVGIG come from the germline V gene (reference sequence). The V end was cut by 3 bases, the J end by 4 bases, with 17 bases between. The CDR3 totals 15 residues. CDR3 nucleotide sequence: TGTGCCTGGAGAGAGGGGTTGGGTCATTCAGATACGCAGTATTTT. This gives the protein CAWREGLGHSDTQYF.

CDR3 residues: CAWSGVTDTQYF. The CDR3 nucleotides are TGTGCCTGGAGCGGGGTCACAGATACGCAGTATTTT. The chain combines TRBV30 with TRBJ2-3; possibly TRBD2 for D (5 bases). CDR1 is GTSNPN and CDR2 is SVGIG in the germline V gene (reference sequence). The CDR3 covers 12 residues. V gave up 3 bases and J gave up 2 bases, with 6 bases separating them.

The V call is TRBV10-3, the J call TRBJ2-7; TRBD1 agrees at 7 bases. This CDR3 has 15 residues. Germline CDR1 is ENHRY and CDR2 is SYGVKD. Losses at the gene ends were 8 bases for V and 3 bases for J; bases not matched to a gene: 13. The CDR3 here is CAISTYRGGSYEQYF. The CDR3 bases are TGTGCCATCTCCACGTACAGGGGTGGGAGCTACGAGCAGTACTTC.

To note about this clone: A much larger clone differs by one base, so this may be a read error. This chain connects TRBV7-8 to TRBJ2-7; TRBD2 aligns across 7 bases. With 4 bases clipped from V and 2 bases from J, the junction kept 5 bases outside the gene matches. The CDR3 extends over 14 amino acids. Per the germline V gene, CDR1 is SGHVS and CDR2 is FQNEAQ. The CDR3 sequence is CASSSSAGTYEQYF. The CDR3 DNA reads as TGTGCCAGCAGCTCTTCAGCGGGGACCTACGAGCAGTACTTC.

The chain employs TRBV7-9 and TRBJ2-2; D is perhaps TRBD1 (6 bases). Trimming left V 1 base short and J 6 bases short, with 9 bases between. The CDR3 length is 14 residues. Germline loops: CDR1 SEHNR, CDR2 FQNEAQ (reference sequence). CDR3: CASSLGRGAGELFF. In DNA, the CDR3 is TGTGCCAGCAGCTTAGGCAGGGGTGCCGGGGAGCTGTTTTTT.

CDR3 residues: CASSEETGTNYGYTF. The CDR3 DNA is TGTGCCAGCAGTGAGGAGACAGGGACTAACTATGGCTACACCTTC. The chain recombines TRBV6-1 with TRBJ1-2; 7 bases fit TRBD1. Germline CDR1 is MNHNS and CDR2 is SASEGT. After removal of 3 bases from V and 0 bases from J, the junction contained 4 bases not matched to a gene. There are 15 residues in the CDR3.

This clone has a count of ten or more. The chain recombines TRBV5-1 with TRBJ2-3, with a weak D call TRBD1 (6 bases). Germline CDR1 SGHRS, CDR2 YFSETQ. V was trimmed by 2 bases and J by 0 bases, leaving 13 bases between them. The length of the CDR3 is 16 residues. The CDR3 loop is CASSFIQGSSTDTQYF. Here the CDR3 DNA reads TGCGCCAGCAGCTTCATCCAGGGGTCGAGCACAGATACGCAGTATTTT.

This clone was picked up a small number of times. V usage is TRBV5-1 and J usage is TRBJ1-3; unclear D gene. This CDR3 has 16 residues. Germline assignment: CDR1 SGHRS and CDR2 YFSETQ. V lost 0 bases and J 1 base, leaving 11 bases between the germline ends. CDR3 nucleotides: TGCGCCAGCAGCTTGGACTTGTTGGTATCTGGAAACACCATATATTTT. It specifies CASSLDLLVSGNTIYF. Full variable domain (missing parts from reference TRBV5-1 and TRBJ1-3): KAGVTQTPRYLIKTRGQQVTLSCSPISGHRSVSWYQQTPGQGLQFLFEYFSETQRNKGNFPGRFSGRQFSNSRSEMNVSTLELGDSALYLCASSLDLLVSGNTIYFGEGSWLTVV.

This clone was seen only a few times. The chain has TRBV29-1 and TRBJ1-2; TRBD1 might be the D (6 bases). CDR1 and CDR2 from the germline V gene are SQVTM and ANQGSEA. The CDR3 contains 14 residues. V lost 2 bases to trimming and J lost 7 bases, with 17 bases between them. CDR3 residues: CSVESPGAAGGYTF. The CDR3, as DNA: TGCAGCGTTGAATCTCCAGGGGCCGCGGGTGGCTACACCTTC. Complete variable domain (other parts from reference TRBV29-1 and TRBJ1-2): SAVISQKPSRDICQRGTSLTIQCQVDSQVTMMFWYRQQPGQSLTLIATANQGSEATYESGFVIDKFPISRPNLTFSTLTVSNMSPEDSSIYLCSVESPGAAGGYTFGSGTRLTVV.

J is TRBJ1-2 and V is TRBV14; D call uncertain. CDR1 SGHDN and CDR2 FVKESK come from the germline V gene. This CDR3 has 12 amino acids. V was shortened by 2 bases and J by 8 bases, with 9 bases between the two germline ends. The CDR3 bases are TGTGCCAGCAGCCAATCCGGGGTAGGCTACACCTTC. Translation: CASSQSGVGYTF.

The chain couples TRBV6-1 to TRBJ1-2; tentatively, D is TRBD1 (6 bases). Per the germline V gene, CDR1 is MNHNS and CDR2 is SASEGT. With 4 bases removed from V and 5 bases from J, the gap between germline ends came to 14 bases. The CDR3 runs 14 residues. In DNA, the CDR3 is TGTGCCAGCAGTGTGGGGGGCGCGGGGTATGGCTACACCTTC. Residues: CASSVGGAGYGYTF.

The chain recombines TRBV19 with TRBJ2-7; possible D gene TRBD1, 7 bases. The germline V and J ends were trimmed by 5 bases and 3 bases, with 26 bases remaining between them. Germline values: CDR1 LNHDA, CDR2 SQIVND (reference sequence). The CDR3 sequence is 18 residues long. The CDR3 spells CASSGTGTLQPGGYEQYF. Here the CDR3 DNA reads TGTGCCAGTAGTGGGACCGGGACTCTGCAACCAGGGGGCTACGAGCAGTACTTC. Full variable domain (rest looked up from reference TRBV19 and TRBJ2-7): DGGITQSPKYLFRKEGQNVTLSCEQNLNHDAMYWYRQDPGQGLRLIYYSQIVNDFQKGDIAEGYSVSREKKESFPLTVTSAQKNPTAFYLCASSGTGTLQPGGYEQYFGPGTRLTVT.

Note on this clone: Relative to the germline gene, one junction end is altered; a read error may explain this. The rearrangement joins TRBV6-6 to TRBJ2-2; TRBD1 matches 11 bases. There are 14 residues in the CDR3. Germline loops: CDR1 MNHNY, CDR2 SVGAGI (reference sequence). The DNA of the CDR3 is TGTGCCAGCAGTTACTCGGATGGGACAGGGGGGCTGTTTTTT. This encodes CASSYSDGTGGLFF.

CDR3 sequence reads: CASSLAPLGASEKLFF. In nucleotides, the CDR3 is TGCGCCAGCAGCTTGGCCCCATTAGGGGCTAGTGAAAAACTGTTTTTT. The chain employs TRBV5-1 and TRBJ1-4; a weak D match, TRBD1 (5 bases). From germline, CDR1 is SGHRS and CDR2 YFSETQ. This CDR3 spans 16 amino acids. V gave up 0 bases and J gave up 7 bases, with 16 bases separating them.

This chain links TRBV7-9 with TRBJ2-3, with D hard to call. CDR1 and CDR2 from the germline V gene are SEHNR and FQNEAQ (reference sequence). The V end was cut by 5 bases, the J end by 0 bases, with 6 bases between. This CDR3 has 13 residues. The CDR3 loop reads CASSSTSTDTQYF. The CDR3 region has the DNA TGTGCCAGCAGCAGTACTAGCACAGATACGCAGTATTTT.

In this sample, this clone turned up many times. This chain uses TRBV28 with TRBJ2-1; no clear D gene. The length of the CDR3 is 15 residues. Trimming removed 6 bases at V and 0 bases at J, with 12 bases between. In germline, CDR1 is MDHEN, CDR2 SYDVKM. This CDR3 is CASSPPGSSYNEQFF. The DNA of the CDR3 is TGTGCCAGCAGCCCCCCGGGTAGCTCCTACAATGAGCAGTTCTTC.

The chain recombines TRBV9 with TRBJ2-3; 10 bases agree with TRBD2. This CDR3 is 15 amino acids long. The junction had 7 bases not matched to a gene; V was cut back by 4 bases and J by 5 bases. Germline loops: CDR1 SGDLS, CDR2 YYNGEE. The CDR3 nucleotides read TGTGCCAGCAGCCTCAGCGGGAGGGGGGGAGATACGCAGTATTTT. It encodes CASSLSGRGGDTQYF.

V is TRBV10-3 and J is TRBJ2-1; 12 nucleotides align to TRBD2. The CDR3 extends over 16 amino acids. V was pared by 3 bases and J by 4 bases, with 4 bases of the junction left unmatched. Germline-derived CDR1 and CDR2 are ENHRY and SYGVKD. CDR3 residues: CAISDQTSGSYNEQFF. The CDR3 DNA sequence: TGTGCCATCAGTGACCAGACTAGCGGGAGTTACAATGAGCAGTTCTTC.

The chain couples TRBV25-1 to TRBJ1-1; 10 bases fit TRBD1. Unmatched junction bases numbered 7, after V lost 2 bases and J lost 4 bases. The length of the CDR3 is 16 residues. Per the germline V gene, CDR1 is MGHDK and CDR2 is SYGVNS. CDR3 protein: CASSELLGDRGTEAFF. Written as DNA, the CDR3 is TGTGCCAGCAGTGAACTCTTGGGGGACAGGGGCACTGAAGCTTTCTTT.

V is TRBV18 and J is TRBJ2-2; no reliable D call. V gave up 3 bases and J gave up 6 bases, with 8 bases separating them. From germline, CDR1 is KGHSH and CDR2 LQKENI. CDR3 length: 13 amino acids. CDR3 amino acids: CASSPLNSGELFF. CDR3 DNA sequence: TGTGCCAGCTCACCCCTAAACTCCGGGGAGCTGTTTTTT.

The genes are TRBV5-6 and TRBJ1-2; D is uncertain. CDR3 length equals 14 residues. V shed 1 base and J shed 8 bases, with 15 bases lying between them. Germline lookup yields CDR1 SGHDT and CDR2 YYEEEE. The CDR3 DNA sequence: TGTGCCAGCAGCTTGCTTGGATCACACGCCGGCTACACCTTC. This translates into CASSLLGSHAGYTF.

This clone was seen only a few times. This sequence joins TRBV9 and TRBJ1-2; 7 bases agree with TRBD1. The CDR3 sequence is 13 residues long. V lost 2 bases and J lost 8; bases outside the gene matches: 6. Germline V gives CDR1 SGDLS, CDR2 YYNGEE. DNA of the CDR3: TGTGCCAGCAGCGTCTCAACAGGGGTAGGCTACACCTTC. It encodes CASSVSTGVGYTF.

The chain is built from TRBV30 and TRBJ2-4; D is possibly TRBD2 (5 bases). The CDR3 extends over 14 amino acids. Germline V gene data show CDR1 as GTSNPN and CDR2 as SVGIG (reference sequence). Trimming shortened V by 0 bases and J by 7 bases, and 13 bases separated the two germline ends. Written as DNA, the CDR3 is TGTGCCTGGAGTGTAGGTTCTCTAGCCAACATTCAGTACTTC. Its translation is CAWSVGSLANIQYF.